The sequence of this T cell receptor (beta chain) was determined in a study of OX40 agonist ivuxolimab in advanced cancers. As for this clone: The antigen is unknown.

Clones were sequenced by immunoSEQ multiplex PCR, and TCRdb holds only the in-frame ones, with some missing. The sample carries 74,000 or so clones, 75% to 90% recorded once. The study, taken as a whole, reports: Among expanded peripheral T cells, antigen specificity went undetermined. Clonal expansion from baseline to week 6 occurred in both CD4+ and CD8+ T cells.

The CDR3 length is 14 residues. Germline-derived CDR1 and CDR2 are ENHRY and SYGVKD. J was trimmed by 2 bases and V by 5 bases; bases with no gene match: 6. The source is an adult with an advanced solid tumor such as melanoma, head and neck, liver or kidney cancer. The sample here was CD4+ or CD8+ T cells sorted from blood, taken in a trial of the OX40 agonist ivuxolimab. The chain couples TRBV10-3 to TRBJ2-7; TRBD1 matches 7 bases. The CDR3 DNA follows: TGTGCCATCAGTCAACAGGGGCCTGCCTACGAGCAGTACTTC. Translation: CAISQQGPAYEQYF.